The T cell receptor (beta chain) described here comes from a study of T cell changes during pregnancy in multiple sclerosis. The data were produced by immunoSEQ multiplex PCR, yet TCRdb's version contains in-frame clones alone and is incomplete. The repertoire holds under 50,000 clones, with around 92% as singletons. The CDR3 sequence is 14 residues long. Germline V gene data show CDR1 as SGHTA and CDR2 as FQGTGA. V shed 5 bases and J 1 base; nucleotides not matched to a gene: 3. Source: CD8+ T cells from peripheral blood mononuclear cells, taken in the first trimester of pregnancy. The chain links TRBV7-3 to TRBJ1-1, with TRBD1 identical over 8 bases. The clonotype comes from a female donor with multiple sclerosis, enrolled in a pregnancy study. DNA for the CDR3: TGTGCCAGCAGCCAGGACAGGGAGAACACTGAAGCTTTCTTT. Its protein is CASSQDRENTEAFF.